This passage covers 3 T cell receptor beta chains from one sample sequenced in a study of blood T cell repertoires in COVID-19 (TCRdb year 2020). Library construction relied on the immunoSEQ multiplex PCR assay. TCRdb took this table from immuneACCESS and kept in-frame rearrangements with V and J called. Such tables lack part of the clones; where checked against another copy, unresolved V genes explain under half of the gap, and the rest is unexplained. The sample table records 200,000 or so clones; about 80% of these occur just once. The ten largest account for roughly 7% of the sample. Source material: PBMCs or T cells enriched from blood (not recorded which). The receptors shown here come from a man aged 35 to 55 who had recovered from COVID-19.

CDR3 region: CASNPRGTLAGASYNEQFF. The CDR3 DNA reads TGCGCCAGCAACCCCAGGGGAACCTTAGCGGGGGCCTCCTACAATGAGCAGTTCTTC. The V and J genes are TRBV4-1 and TRBJ2-1; the match to TRBD2 covers 9 bases. The CDR3 sequence is 19 residues long. With V trimmed by 7 bases and J by 0 bases, 16 bases remained unmatched. The V gene's germline CDR1 is MGHRA and CDR2 YSYEKL.

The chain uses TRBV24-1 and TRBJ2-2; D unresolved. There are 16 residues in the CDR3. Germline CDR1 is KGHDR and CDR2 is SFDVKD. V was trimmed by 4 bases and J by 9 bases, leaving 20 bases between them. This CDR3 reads CATSDRRDSAGRELFF. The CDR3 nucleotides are TGTGCCACCAGTGACCGCCGAGACTCTGCTGGCCGGGAGCTGTTTTTT.

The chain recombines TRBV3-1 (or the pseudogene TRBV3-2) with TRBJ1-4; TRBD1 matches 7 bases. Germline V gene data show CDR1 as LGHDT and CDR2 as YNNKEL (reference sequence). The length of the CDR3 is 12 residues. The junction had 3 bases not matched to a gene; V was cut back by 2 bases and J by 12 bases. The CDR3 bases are TGTGCCAGCAGCCAAACAGGGGAGCAACTGTTTTTT. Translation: CASSQTGEQLFF.